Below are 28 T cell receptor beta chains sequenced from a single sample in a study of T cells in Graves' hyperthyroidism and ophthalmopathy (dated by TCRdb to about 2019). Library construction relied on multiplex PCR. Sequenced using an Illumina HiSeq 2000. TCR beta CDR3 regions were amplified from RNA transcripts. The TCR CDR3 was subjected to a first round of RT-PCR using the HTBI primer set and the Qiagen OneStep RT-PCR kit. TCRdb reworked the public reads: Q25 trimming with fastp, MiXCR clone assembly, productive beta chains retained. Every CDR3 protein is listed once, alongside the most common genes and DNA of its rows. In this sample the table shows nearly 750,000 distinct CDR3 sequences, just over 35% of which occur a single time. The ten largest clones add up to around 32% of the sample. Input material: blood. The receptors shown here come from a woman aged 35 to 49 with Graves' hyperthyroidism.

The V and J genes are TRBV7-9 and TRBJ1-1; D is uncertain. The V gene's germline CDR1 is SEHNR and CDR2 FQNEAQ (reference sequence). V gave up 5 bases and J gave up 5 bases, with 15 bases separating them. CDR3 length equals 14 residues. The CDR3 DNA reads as TGTGCCAGCAGCCCCCGCCTTCTACGAACTGAAGCTTTCTTT. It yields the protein CASSPRLLRTEAFF.

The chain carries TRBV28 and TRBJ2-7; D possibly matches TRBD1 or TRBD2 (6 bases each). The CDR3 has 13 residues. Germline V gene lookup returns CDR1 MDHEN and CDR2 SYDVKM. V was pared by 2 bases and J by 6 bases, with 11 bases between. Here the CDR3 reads CASSLRGVAEQYF. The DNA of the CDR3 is TGTGCCAGCAGTTTAAGGGGGGTAGCCGAGCAGTACTTC.

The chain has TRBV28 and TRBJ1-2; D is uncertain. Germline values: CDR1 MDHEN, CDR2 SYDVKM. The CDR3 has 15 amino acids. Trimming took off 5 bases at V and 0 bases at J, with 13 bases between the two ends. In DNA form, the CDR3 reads TGTGCCAGCAGTCTAGAGGACCCTACTAACTATGGCTACACCTTC. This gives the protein CASSLEDPTNYGYTF.

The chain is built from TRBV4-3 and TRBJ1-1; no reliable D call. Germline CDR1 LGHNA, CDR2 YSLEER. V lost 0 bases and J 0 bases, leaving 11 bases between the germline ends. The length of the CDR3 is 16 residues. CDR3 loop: CASSQDSGGLNTEAFF. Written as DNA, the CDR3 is TGCGCCAGCAGCCAAGATTCGGGAGGTCTGAACACTGAAGCTTTCTTT.

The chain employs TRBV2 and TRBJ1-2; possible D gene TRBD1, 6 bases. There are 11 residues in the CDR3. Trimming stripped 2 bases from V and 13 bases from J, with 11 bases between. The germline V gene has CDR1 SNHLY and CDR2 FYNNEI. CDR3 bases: TGTGCCAGCAGTGAAACAGGGTCGAGCACCTTC. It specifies CASSETGSSTF.

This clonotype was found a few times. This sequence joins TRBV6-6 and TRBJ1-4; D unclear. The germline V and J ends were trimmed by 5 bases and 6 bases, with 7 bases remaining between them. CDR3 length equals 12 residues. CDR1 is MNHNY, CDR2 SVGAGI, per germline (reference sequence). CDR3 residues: CASSEVYEKLFF. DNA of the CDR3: TGTGCCAGCAGTGAAGTTTATGAAAAACTGTTTTTT.

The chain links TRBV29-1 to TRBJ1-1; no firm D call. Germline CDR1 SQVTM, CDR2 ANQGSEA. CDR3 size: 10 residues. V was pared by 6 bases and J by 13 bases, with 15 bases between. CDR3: CSVGAEKGFF. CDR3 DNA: TGCAGCGTAGGAGCGGAGAAAGGTTTCTTT.

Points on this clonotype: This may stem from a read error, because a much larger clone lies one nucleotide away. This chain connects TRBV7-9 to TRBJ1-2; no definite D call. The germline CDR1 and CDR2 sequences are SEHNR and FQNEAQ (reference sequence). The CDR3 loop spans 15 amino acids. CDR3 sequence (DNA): TGTGCCAGCAGCTCCTTCCCGCGATCTAACTATGGCTACGCCTTC. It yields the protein CASSSFPRSNYGYAF.

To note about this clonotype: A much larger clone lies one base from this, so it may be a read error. The CDR3 coding sequence is TGTGCCAGTACCAGGAGGCTGGAGCAGTACTTC. Protein product: CASTRRLEQYF. This chain links TRBV19 with TRBJ2-7, with a weak D call TRBD2 (5 bases). The V gene lost 7 bases and the J gene lost 7 bases, with 11 bases spanning the gap. The CDR3 length is 11 residues. Germline lookup yields CDR1 LNHDA and CDR2 SQIVND (reference sequence).

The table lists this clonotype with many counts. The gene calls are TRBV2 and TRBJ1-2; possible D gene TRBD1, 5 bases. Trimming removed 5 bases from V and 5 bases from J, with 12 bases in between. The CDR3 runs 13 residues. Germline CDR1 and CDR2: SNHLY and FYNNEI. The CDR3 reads CASSTDSKYGYTF. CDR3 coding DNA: TGTGCCAGCAGTACAGACAGCAAGTATGGCTACACCTTC.

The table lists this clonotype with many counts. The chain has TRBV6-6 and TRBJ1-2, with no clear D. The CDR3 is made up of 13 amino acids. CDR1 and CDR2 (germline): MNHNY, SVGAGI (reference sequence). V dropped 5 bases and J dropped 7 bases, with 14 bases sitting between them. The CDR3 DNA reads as TGTGCCAGCAGTACTAGAAGTGGGATTGGCTACACCTTC. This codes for CASSTRSGIGYTF.

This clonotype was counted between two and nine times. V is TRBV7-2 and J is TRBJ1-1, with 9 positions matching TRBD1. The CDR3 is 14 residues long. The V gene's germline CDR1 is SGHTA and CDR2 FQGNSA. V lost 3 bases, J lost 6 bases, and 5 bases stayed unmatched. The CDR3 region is CASSLGQGHAEAFF. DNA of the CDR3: TGTGCCAGCAGCTTGGGACAGGGTCACGCTGAAGCTTTCTTT.

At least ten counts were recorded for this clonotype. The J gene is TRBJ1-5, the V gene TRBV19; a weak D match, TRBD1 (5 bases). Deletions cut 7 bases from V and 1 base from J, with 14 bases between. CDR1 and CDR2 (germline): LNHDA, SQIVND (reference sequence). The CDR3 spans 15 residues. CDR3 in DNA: TGTGCCAGTACCCTAACGAGGGGAAGCAATCAGCCCCAGCATTTT. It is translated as CASTLTRGSNQPQHF.

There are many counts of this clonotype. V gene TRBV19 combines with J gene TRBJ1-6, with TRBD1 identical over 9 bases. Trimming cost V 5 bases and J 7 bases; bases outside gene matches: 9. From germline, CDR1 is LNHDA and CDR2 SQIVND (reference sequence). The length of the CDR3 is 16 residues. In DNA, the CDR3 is TGTGCCAGTAGTGACCGGGACAGGGATTTAAATTCACCCCTCCACTTT. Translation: CASSDRDRDLNSPLHF. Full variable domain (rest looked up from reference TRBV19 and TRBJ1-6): DGGITQSPKYLFRKEGQNVTLSCEQNLNHDAMYWYRQDPGQGLRLIYYSQIVNDFQKGDIAEGYSVSREKKESFPLTVTSAQKNPTAFYLCASSDRDRDLNSPLHFGNGTRLTVT.

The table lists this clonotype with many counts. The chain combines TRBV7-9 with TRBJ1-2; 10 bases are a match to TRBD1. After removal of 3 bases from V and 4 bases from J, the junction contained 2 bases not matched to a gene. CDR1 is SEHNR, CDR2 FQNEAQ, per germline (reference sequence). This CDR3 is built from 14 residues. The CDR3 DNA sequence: TGTGCCAGCAGCTTGACAGGGGGCGTCTATGGCTACACCTTC. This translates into CASSLTGGVYGYTF.

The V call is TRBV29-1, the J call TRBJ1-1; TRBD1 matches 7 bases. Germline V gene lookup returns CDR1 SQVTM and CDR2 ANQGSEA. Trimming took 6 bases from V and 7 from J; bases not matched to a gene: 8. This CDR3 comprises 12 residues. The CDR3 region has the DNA TGCAGCGTAGACAGGGAGGGACATGAAGCTTTCTTT. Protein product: CSVDREGHEAFF.

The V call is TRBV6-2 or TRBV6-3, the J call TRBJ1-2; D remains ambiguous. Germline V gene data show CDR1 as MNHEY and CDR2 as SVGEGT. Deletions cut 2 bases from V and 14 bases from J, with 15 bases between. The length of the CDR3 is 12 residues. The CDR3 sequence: CASSYGEAASTF. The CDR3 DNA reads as TGTGCCAGCAGTTACGGTGAGGCGGCTTCGACCTTC.

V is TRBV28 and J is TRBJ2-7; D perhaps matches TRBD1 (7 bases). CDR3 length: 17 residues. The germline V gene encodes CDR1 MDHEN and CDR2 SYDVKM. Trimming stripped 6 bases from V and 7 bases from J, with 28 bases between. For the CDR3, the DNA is TGTGCCAGCAGCCTACGCGGGACGACAGGGCCTCCGGCAGAGCAGTACTTC. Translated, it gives CASSLRGTTGPPAEQYF.

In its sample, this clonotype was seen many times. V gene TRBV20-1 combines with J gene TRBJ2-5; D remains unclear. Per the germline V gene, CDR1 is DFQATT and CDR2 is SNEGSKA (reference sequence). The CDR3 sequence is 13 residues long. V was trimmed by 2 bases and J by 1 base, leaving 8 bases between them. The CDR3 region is CSARPRVQETQYF. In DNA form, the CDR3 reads TGCAGTGCTAGACCCCGGGTCCAAGAGACCCAGTACTTC.

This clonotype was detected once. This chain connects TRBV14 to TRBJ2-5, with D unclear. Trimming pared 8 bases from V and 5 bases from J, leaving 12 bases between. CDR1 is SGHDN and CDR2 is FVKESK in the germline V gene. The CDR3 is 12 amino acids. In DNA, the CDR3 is TGTGCCAGCGGCCGGGTTCCCGAGACCCAGTACTTC. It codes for CASGRVPETQYF.

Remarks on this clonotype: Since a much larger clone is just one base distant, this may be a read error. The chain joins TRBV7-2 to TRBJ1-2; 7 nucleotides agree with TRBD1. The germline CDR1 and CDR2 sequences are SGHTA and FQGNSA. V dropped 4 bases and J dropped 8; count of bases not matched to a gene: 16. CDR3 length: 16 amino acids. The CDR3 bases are TGTGCCAGCAGCTCGGGTGGGGTCGCAGGGGGTATGGGCTACACCTTC. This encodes CASSSGGVAGGMGYTF.

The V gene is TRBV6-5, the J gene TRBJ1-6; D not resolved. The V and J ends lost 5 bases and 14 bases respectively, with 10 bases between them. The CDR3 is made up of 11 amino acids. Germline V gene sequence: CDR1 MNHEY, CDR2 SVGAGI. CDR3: CASSMQATLHF. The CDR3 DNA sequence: TGTGCCAGCAGTATGCAGGCGACCCTCCACTTT.

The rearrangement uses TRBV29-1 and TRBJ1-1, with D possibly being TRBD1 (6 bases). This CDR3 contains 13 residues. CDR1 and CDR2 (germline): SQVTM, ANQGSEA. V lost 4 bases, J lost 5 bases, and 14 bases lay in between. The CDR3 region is CSVVSQGWTEAFF. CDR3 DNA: TGCAGCGTTGTAAGTCAGGGGTGGACTGAAGCTTTCTTT.

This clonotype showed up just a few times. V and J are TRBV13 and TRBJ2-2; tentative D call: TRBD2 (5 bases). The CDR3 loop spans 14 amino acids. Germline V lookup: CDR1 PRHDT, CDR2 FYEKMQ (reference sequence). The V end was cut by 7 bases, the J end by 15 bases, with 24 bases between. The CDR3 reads CASNPSRVDWRMFF. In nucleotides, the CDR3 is TGTGCCAGCAACCCCTCCCGGGTGGACTGGAGGATGTTTTTT. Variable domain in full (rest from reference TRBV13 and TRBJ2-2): AAGVIQSPRHLIKEKRETATLKCYPIPRHDTVYWYQQGPGQDPQFLISFYEKMQSDKGSIPDRFSAQQFSDYHSELNMSSLELGDSALYFCASNPSRVDWRMFFGEGSRLTVL.

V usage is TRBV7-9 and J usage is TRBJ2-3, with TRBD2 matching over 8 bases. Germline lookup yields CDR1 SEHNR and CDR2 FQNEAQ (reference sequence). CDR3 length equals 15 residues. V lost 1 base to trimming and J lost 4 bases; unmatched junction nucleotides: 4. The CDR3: CASSLGLAGPDTQYF. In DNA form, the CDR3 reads TGTGCCAGCAGCTTAGGGCTAGCGGGCCCAGATACGCAGTATTTT.

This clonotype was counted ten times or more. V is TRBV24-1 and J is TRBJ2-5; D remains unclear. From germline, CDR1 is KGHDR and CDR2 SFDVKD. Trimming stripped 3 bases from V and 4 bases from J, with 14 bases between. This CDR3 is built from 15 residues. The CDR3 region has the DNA TGTGCCACCAGTGATCCGTCGGGTCCCGCAGAGACCCAGTACTTC. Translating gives CATSDPSGPAETQYF.

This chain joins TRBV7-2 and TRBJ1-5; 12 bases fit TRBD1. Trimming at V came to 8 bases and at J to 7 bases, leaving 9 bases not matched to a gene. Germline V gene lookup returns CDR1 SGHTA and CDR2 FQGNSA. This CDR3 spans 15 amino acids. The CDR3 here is CASRGGQGAGQPQHF. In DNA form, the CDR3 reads TGTGCCAGCCGAGGGGGACAGGGGGCTGGACAGCCCCAGCATTTT.

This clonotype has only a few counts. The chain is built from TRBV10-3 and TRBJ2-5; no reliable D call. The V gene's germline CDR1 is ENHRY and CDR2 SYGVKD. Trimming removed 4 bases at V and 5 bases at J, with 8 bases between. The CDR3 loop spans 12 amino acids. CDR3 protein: CAISAEKETQYF. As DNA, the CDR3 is TGTGCCATCAGTGCAGAGAAGGAGACCCAGTACTTC.